This T cell receptor (beta chain) was sequenced during a study of a mutant IDH1 vaccine in newly diagnosed glioma. Specified time point: week 5, during vaccination. Doses of 300 ug of mutant IDH1 20-mer peptide were given with topical imiquimod. In every donor, the tumor was a new WHO grade 3 or 4 IDH1-mutant, ATRX-lost astrocytoma. On this clone: Its antigen is currently unknown.

Clones were read by immunoSEQ multiplex PCR, and TCRdb kept only the in-frame ones, dropping some. Of 35,000 to 45,000 clones listed, approximately 91% are singletons. Trimming removed 4 bases from V and 4 bases from J; junction bases left unmatched: 5. This CDR3 contains 14 residues. Germline V gives CDR1 SGHRS, CDR2 YFSETQ. The rearrangement links TRBV5-1 to TRBJ1-1; 9 bases are shared with TRBD1. The receptor was derived from a man aged 45 to 65 with glioma. The sequences come from PBMCs, collected from a glioma patient whose treatment included an IDH1 peptide vaccine. The CDR3 here is CASSDGQGITEAFF. The CDR3 coding sequence is TGCGCCAGCAGCGACGGACAGGGGATCACTGAAGCTTTCTTT.